This T cell receptor beta chain was observed in a study of blood T cell repertoires in COVID-19. Germline values: CDR1 SGHDN, CDR2 FVKESK. The CDR3 totals 14 residues. Between the trimmed V and J ends, which lost 6 bases and 7 bases, there was a span of 13 bases. This clone was seen ten or more times. This table comes from immunoSEQ multiplex PCR, and its TCRdb copy is limited to in-frame clones, with some not included. The sample yields over 100,000 clones, around four fifths seen once. Sequenced input: peripheral blood. This clonotype originated in a woman aged 60 to 75 with acute or convalescent COVID-19. The chain has TRBV14 and TRBJ1-6; tentative D call: TRBD1 (6 bases). CDR3 in amino acids: CASSYRVRNSPLHF. CDR3 nucleotide sequence: TGTGCCAGCAGTTACAGGGTGCGAAATTCACCCCTCCACTTT.